These 22 T cell receptor beta chains were sequenced from one sample in a study of identical twins. One entry per CDR3 protein results from TCRdb running MiXCR on the 5' RACE reads. Of fewer than 650,000 distinct CDR3 sequences in the sample, nearly 10% are singletons; the top ten hold 2.5% to 3%. These same data were also listed under a study on yellow fever vaccine responses in identical twins.

The material sequenced was PBMCs. The receptors derive from a woman between 18 and 29 years old in good health.

J is TRBJ2-7 and V is TRBV12-3 or TRBV12-4, with a possible D match to TRBD1 (6 bases). CDR3 length equals 14 residues. Between the trimmed V and J ends, which lost 5 bases and 4 bases, there was a span of 15 bases. In DNA, the CDR3 is TGTGCCAGCAGTCACAGGGACGTGCGTTACGAGCAGTACTTC. It translates to CASSHRDVRYEQYF.

This clonotype was seen at least ten times. This rearrangement joins TRBV5-1 to TRBJ2-1; TRBD2 matches 11 bases. The V gene's germline CDR1 is SGHRS and CDR2 YFSETQ. This CDR3 has 14 amino acids. Germline trimming cut 3 bases from V and 7 bases from J; bases unmatched to any gene: 3. Here the CDR3 reads CASSSTSGRNEQFF. The CDR3 DNA follows: TGCGCCAGCAGCTCCACTAGCGGGAGAAATGAGCAGTTCTTC.

The chain combines TRBV4-2 with TRBJ2-1; no firm D call. Germline loops: CDR1 LGHNA, CDR2 YNFKEQ. Between the trimmed V and J ends, which lost 0 bases and 9 bases, there was a span of 9 bases. This CDR3 is built from 13 residues. The CDR3 DNA is TGTGCCAGCAGCCAAGAAGGGTCCGGTGAGCAGTTCTTC. Translation gives CASSQEGSGEQFF.

This clonotype was recorded at least ten times. The rearrangement joins TRBV24-1 to TRBJ2-1; the match to TRBD2 covers 11 bases. This CDR3 comprises 21 residues. J gave up 1 base and V 3 bases, and 16 bases lay outside the gene matches. From germline, CDR1 is KGHDR and CDR2 SFDVKD. The CDR3 coding sequence is TGTGCCACCAGTGATCCCAGTGGGGTAGCGGGAGGGATAGATTCCTACAATGAGCAGTTCTTC. Its protein product is CATSDPSGVAGGIDSYNEQFF.

This clonotype appeared many times. The chain has TRBV9 and TRBJ1-5; TRBD1 might be the D (6 bases). The CDR3 has 14 residues. Germline V gene lookup returns CDR1 SGDLS and CDR2 YYNGEE. Trimming removed 3 bases from V and 2 bases from J, with 9 bases in between. CDR3 in amino acids: CASSADSGNQPQHF. The CDR3, as DNA: TGTGCCAGCAGCGCGGACAGTGGCAATCAGCCCCAGCATTTT.

The gene calls are TRBV29-1 and TRBJ2-1, with 10 bases lining up with TRBD1. The germline CDR1 and CDR2 sequences are SQVTM and ANQGSEA. V was pared by 3 bases and J by 4 bases, with 9 bases of the junction left unmatched. The CDR3 is 16 residues long. The DNA for the CDR3 is TGCAGCGTTGAGGGGGCCCGGGACAGGGGATACAATGAGCAGTTCTTC. Its protein product is CSVEGARDRGYNEQFF.

At least ten counts were recorded for this clonotype. V and J are TRBV5-6 and TRBJ2-7, with D tentatively TRBD1 (6 bases). Germline loops: CDR1 SGHDT, CDR2 YYEEEE. V was pared by 0 bases and J by 4 bases, with 11 bases between. The CDR3 runs 14 residues. The CDR3 DNA follows: TGTGCCAGCAGCTTGGGGGGGCAATCTTACGAGCAGTACTTC. Protein sequence: CASSLGGQSYEQYF.

This clonotype was observed a handful of times. V and J are TRBV2 and TRBJ2-3; D is unclear. The CDR3 consists of 15 residues. V was pared by 1 base and J by 0 bases, with 8 bases between. Germline CDR1 is SNHLY and CDR2 is FYNNEI. Here the CDR3 reads CASSEEVASTDTQYF. CDR3 coding DNA: TGTGCCAGCAGTGAAGAGGTGGCTAGCACAGATACGCAGTATTTT.

In its sample, this clonotype was seen a few times. The chain uses TRBV7-9 and TRBJ2-1; a possible D gene is TRBD2 (6 bases). Trimming left V 0 bases short and J 7 bases short, with 13 bases between. Germline CDR1 and CDR2: SEHNR and FQNEAQ (reference sequence). This CDR3 comprises 15 residues. The CDR3 nucleotides read TGTGCCAGCAGCTTAGCGGGAGGTGTTGGAAATGAGCAGTTCTTC. Translating it yields CASSLAGGVGNEQFF.

The table lists this clonotype with a few counts. V is TRBV20-1 and J is TRBJ2-5; 7 bases fit TRBD1. The trim removed 1 base at V and 5 bases at J, leaving 7 bases unmatched. The CDR3 is 14 amino acids. Germline CDR1 DFQATT, CDR2 SNEGSKA (reference sequence). CDR3 amino acids: CSARAVTGWETQYF. CDR3 nucleotide sequence: TGCAGTGCTAGAGCCGTGACAGGGTGGGAGACCCAGTACTTC.

This chain joins TRBV28 and TRBJ2-4; D gene unclear. The CDR3 is 14 amino acids. Germline values: CDR1 MDHEN, CDR2 SYDVKM. V gave up 2 bases and J gave up 6 bases, with 11 bases separating them. CDR3 bases: TGTGCCAGCAGTTTAATCGAGGACCTAAACATTCAGTACTTC. It yields the protein CASSLIEDLNIQYF. The entire variable domain, with the rest obtained from reference TRBV28 and TRBJ2-4, is as follows: DVKVTQSSRYLVKRTGEKVFLECVQDMDHENMFWYRQDPGLGLRLIYFSYDVKMKEKGDIPEGYSVSREKKERFSLILESASTNQTSMYLCASSLIEDLNIQYFGAGTRLSVL.

V gene TRBV7-9 combines with J gene TRBJ2-1; D is unclear. CDR3 size: 14 residues. The V gene's germline CDR1 is SEHNR and CDR2 FQNEAQ (reference sequence). V shed 0 bases and J shed 5 bases, with 8 bases lying between them. The CDR3 loop is CASSLAGSHNEQFF. The DNA for the CDR3 is TGTGCCAGCAGCTTAGCGGGATCCCACAATGAGCAGTTCTTC.

V usage is TRBV7-9 and J usage is TRBJ2-7; D is unclear. V was cut by 2 bases and J by 3 bases, with 11 bases left in between. The CDR3 loop spans 14 amino acids. Per the germline V gene, CDR1 is SEHNR and CDR2 is FQNEAQ (reference sequence). Here the CDR3 reads CASSLSTEYYEQYF. The CDR3 nucleotides are TGTGCCAGCAGCTTATCAACCGAATACTACGAGCAGTACTTC. The whole variable domain, filled in from reference TRBV7-9 and TRBJ2-7, reads DTGVSQNPRHKITKRGQNVTFRCDPISEHNRLYWYRQTLGQGPEFLTYFQNEAQLEKSRLLSDRFSAERPKGSFSTLEIQRTEQGDSAMYLCASSLSTEYYEQYFGPGTRLTVT.

The J gene is TRBJ2-2, the V gene TRBV2, with D unclear. Trimming pared 6 bases from V and 0 bases from J, leaving 11 bases between. From germline, CDR1 is SNHLY and CDR2 FYNNEI. This CDR3 is 15 amino acids long. The CDR3 DNA is TGTGCCAGCAGACAGAGAAACGCGAACACCGGGGAGCTGTTTTTT. Translation: CASRQRNANTGELFF.

This chain joins TRBV28 and TRBJ2-7; TRBD1 aligns across 9 bases. The V gene's germline CDR1 is MDHEN and CDR2 SYDVKM. The CDR3 is 19 residues long. V was clipped by 4 bases and J by 5 bases; unmatched bases: 21. CDR3 sequence (DNA): TGTGCCAGCAGTTCTCGGAGGACAGGGGCGCTACAGGGGGAGGACGAGCAGTACTTC. It is translated as CASSSRRTGALQGEDEQYF.

This clonotype has a count of ten or more. The chain uses TRBV6-1 and TRBJ1-1; D perhaps matches TRBD1 (5 bases). The CDR3 extends over 13 amino acids. Trimming pared 8 bases from V and 4 bases from J, leaving 14 bases between. CDR1 is MNHNS, CDR2 SASEGT, per germline. The CDR3 region is CASLPGGGTEAFF. DNA of the CDR3: TGTGCCAGCCTCCCGGGCGGGGGCACTGAAGCTTTCTTT.

With respect to this clonotype: Since a much larger clone is just one base distant, this may be a read error. The chain has TRBV5-1 and TRBJ2-7; D possibly uses TRBD1 or TRBD2 (5 bases each). This CDR3 has 14 amino acids. Germline CDR1 and CDR2: SGHRS and YFSETQ. The CDR3 reads CASSLDRDGYELYF. DNA of the CDR3: TGCGCCAGCAGCTTGGATCGGGACGGCTACGAGCTGTACTTC. Combining the CDR3 with reference TRBV5-1 and TRBJ2-7 gives the whole variable domain KAGVTQTPRYLIKTRGQQVTLSCSPISGHRSVSWYQQTPGQGLQFLFEYFSETQRNKGNFPGRFSGRQFSNSRSEMNVSTLELGDSALYLCASSLDRDGYELYFGPGTRLTVT.

The sample holds many counts of this clonotype. This CDR3 reads CASSWTGGDYGYTF. The DNA for the CDR3 is TGTGCCAGCAGTTGGACAGGGGGAGACTATGGCTACACCTTC. The J gene is TRBJ1-2, the V gene TRBV5-6; 10 bases fit TRBD1. CDR1 and CDR2 from the germline V gene are SGHDT and YYEEEE. The CDR3 has 14 amino acids. Trimming removed 5 bases from V and 3 bases from J; junction bases left unmatched: 4.

This clonotype was seen a few times. This chain uses TRBV27 with TRBJ2-2; 9 bases are a match to TRBD1. V dropped 3 bases and J dropped 4; count of bases not matched to a gene: 9. CDR1 and CDR2 from the germline V gene are MNHEY and SMNVEV (reference sequence). CDR3 length equals 17 residues. Here the CDR3 reads CASSLFPGQGSTGELFF. For the CDR3, the DNA is TGTGCCAGCAGTTTGTTTCCGGGACAGGGAAGCACCGGGGAGCTGTTTTTT.

The chain employs TRBV2 and TRBJ2-1; tentative D call: TRBD1 (6 bases). This CDR3 contains 17 residues. The V end lost 3 bases, the J end lost 1 base, and 16 bases lay between the germline ends. The V gene's germline CDR1 is SNHLY and CDR2 FYNNEI. The CDR3 DNA reads TGTGCCAGCAGTGATCTACAGGGCCTTTTTTCCTACAATGAGCAGTTCTTC. This translates into CASSDLQGLFSYNEQFF.

Only a few counts were recorded for this clonotype. The V and J genes are TRBV27 and TRBJ2-5; 8 bases line up with TRBD2. CDR1 and CDR2 from the germline V gene are MNHEY and SMNVEV (reference sequence). The CDR3 loop spans 16 amino acids. The trim removed 4 bases at V and 4 bases at J, leaving 11 bases unmatched. The CDR3 nucleotides read TGTGCCAGCAGTTACGGCAGCGGGAGAGGGCGAGAGACCCAGTACTTC. Encoded protein: CASSYGSGRGRETQYF.

The chain couples TRBV4-2 to TRBJ2-2, with 9 bases that match TRBD2. The CDR3 is 17 residues long. Germline V gene sequence: CDR1 LGHNA, CDR2 YNFKEQ. V lost 2 bases and J lost 1; bases outside the gene matches: 5. CDR3 amino acids: CASSQKASGENTGELFF. The CDR3 nucleotides are TGTGCCAGCAGCCAAAAGGCTAGCGGGGAGAACACCGGGGAGCTGTTTTTT.